The 8 T cell receptor beta chains below were found in one sample sequenced in a study of tissue T cells after allogeneic stem cell transplantation. As to time point: mouse harvest day 7 after allogeneic transplant. Each mouse received 10^7 T-cell-depleted marrow cells plus 10^6 splenic CD5+ T cells by tail vein. Clones were sequenced by immunoSEQ multiplex PCR, and TCRdb holds only the in-frame ones, with some missing. The sample has some 6,000 clones, roughly 42% seen once. The sequencing input was skin. These receptors were obtained from a female BALB/c mouse given C57BL/6 T cells with graft-versus-host disease after an allogeneic hematopoietic cell transplant.

This clone was seen only a few times. Gene names follow the mouse nomenclature. The read stops 1 residue short of the end of the CDR3; the missing end is completed from the germline J gene. The chain is built from TRBV2 and TRBJ2-2; D remains unclear. Germline V gene data show CDR1 as LGHNA and CDR2 as YSYQKL. The V gene lost 4 bases and the J gene lost 0 bases, with 6 bases spanning the gap. CDR3 length: 14 amino acids. The CDR3 loop is CASSLGANTGQLYF. The CDR3 DNA, read in part, is TGTGCCAGCAGCCTGGGCGCAAACACCGGGCAGCTCTAC.

The table lists this clone with a few counts. Gene names are mouse gene names. From the germline J gene comes the end of the CDR3, since the read stops 1 residue before it. The V call is TRBV26, the J call TRBJ2-3; a possible D gene is TRBD1 (5 bases). The CDR3 loop spans 15 amino acids. Germline CDR1 is KGHPV and CDR2 is FQNQEV (reference sequence). The ends were cut back, 1 base at V and 0 bases at J, with 8 bases in the middle. The DNA read from the CDR3 is TGTGCCAGCAGTCTGTGGACAACTAGTGCAGAAACGCTGTAT. This translates into CASSLWTTSAETLY. The entire CDR3 protein reads CASSLWTTSAETLYF. Filled out from reference TRBV26 and TRBJ2-3, the complete variable domain reads NSKVIQTPRYLVKGQGQKAKMRCIPEKGHPVVFWYQQNKNNEFKFLINFQNQEVLQQIDMTEKRFSAECPSNSPCSLEIQSSEAGDSALYLCASSLWTTSAETLYFGSGTRLTVL.

By its share, this clone is large. The genes are named according to mouse. The CDR3 end lies 1 residue beyond the end of the read and is filled in from the germline J gene. V usage is TRBV13-1 and J usage is TRBJ2-1, with 12 positions matching TRBD2. Germline lookup yields CDR1 NSHNY and CDR2 SYGAGN. CDR3 length: 14 residues. The V and J ends lost 5 bases and 4 bases, in that order; junction bases with no gene match: 1. CDR3 residues: CASRGLGGYAEQFF. CDR3 DNA (partial): TGTGCCAGCAGAGGACTGGGGGGGTATGCTGAGCAGTTC.

Turning to this clone: Gene names follow the mouse nomenclature. The read is 1 residue too short to cover the CDR3 end, so that end is filled in from the germline J gene. This chain joins TRBV26 and TRBJ2-7, with 10 bases lining up with TRBD2. The CDR3 totals 15 residues. Germline lookup yields CDR1 KGHPV and CDR2 FQNQEV (reference sequence). Germline trimming cut 2 bases from V and 0 bases from J; bases unmatched to any gene: 1. CDR3 protein: CASSLGLGASYEQYF. CDR3 DNA, as far as it was read: TGTGCCAGCAGTCTGGGACTGGGGGCCTCCTATGAACAGTAC. Drawing the rest from reference TRBV26 and TRBJ2-7, the complete variable domain is NSKVIQTPRYLVKGQGQKAKMRCIPEKGHPVVFWYQQNKNNEFKFLINFQNQEVLQQIDMTEKRFSAECPSNSPCSLEIQSSEAGDSALYLCASSLGLGASYEQYFGPGTRLTVL.

In the case of this clone: Gene labels here are mouse ones. The read terminates 1 residue ahead of where the CDR3 ends, so the germline J gene completes it. The V gene is TRBV15, the J gene TRBJ2-7, with 9 nucleotides matching TRBD1. Losses at the gene ends were 6 bases for V and 7 bases for J; bases not matched to a gene: 4. This CDR3 is 12 amino acids long. Germline CDR1 and CDR2: SGHND and FRSKSL. The chain's CDR3 is CASRPGQGEQYF. The sequenced part of the CDR3 DNA is TGTGCCAGCAGACCAGGACAGGGGGAACAGTAC.

Note on this clone: Mouse gene names apply. The CDR3 goes on 1 residue after the read ends, and that part is filled in from the germline J gene. J is TRBJ2-1 and V is TRBV23; the table's D call, TRBD1, was not checked against the DNA. The V gene's germline CDR1 is KGHTA and CDR2 FQNQQP. There are 15 residues in the CDR3. The CDR3 protein is CSSSHWDRGYAEQFF. The part of the CDR3 DNA that was read is TGCTCCAGCAGTCACTGGGACAGGGGGTATGCTGAGCAGTTC.

In its sample, this clone was seen a few times. Each gene name is a mouse one. Coverage ceases 1 residue before the CDR3 finishes, and the germline J gene fills in the end. V and J are TRBV23 and TRBJ2-5; the table calls TRBD2, which could not be checked here. CDR1 KGHTA and CDR2 FQNQQP come from the germline V gene. The CDR3 runs 14 residues. Incomplete CDR3 DNA: TGCTCCAGCAGTCAAGGACTGGGGCAAGACACCCAGTAC. Translation: CSSSQGLGQDTQY. In full, the CDR3 reads CSSSQGLGQDTQYF.

With regard to this clone: Gene names follow the mouse nomenclature. The CDR3 end is not reached by the read, which stops 1 residue before it; the germline J gene fills it in. J is TRBJ2-7 and V is TRBV26; weak D call: TRBD2 (5 bases). V was cut by 3 bases and J by 3 bases, with 12 bases left in between. The CDR3 covers 14 residues. The V gene's germline CDR1 is KGHPV and CDR2 FQNQEV (reference sequence). The chain's CDR3 is CASSLRPGFYEQYF. The CDR3 bases that were read are TGTGCCAGCAGTCTCCGTCCTGGGTTCTATGAACAGTAC.